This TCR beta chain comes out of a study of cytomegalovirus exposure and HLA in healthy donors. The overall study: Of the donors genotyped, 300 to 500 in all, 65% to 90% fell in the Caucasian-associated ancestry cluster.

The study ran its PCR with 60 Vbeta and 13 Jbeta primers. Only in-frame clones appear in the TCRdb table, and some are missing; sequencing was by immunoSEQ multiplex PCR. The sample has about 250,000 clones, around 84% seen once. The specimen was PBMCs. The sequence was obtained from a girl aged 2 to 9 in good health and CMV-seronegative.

CDR3 loop: CASSLDPGTGRRETQYF. Here the CDR3 DNA reads TGCGCCAGCAGCTTGGACCCCGGGACAGGGAGGCGAGAGACCCAGTACTTC. This chain links TRBV5-1 with TRBJ2-5; 9 bases match TRBD1. This CDR3 has 17 amino acids. V dropped 0 bases and J dropped 4; count of bases not matched to a gene: 10. Germline CDR1 reads SGHRS; CDR2 reads YFSETQ.